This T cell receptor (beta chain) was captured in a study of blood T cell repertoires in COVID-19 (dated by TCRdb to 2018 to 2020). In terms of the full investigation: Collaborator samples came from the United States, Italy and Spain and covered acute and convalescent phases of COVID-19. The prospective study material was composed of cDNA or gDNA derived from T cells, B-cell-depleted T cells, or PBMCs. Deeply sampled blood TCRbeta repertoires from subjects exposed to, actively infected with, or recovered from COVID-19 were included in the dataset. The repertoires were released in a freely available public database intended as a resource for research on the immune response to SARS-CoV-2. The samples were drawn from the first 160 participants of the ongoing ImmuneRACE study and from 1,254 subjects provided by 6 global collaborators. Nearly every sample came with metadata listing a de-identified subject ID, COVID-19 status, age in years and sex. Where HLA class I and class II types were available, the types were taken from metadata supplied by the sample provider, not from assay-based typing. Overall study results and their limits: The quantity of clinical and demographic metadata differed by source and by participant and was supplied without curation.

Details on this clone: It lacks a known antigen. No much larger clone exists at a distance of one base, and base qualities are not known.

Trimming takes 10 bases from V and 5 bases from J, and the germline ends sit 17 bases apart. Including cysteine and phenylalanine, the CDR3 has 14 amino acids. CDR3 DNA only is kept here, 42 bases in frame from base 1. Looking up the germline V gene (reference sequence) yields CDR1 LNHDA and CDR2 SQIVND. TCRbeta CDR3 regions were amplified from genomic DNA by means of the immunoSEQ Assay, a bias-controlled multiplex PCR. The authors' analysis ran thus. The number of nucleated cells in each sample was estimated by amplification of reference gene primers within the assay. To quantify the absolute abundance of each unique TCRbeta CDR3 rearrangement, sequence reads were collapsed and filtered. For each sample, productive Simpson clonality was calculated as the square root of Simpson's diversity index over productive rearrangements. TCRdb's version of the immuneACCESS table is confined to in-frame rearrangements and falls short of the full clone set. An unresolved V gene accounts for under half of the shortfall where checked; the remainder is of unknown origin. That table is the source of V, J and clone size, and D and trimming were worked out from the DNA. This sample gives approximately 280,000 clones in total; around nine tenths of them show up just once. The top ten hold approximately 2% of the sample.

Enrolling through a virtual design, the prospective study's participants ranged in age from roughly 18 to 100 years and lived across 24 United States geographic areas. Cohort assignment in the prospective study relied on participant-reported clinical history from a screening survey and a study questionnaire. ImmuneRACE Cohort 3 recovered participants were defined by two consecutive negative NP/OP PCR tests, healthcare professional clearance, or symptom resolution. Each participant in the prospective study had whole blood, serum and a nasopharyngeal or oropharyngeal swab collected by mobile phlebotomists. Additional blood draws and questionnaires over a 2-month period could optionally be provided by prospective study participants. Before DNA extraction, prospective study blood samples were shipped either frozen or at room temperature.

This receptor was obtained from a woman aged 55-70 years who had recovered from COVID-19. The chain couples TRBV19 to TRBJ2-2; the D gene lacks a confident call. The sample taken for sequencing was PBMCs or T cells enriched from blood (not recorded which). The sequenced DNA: TGTGCCACCCGGCCCGGGTTCGGAACCGGGGAGCTGTTTTTT. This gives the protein CATRPGFGTGELFF.